A single sample is the source of the 3 T cell receptor beta chains below, sequenced in a study of blood T cell repertoires in COVID-19. Profiled with immunoSEQ multiplex PCR; TCRdb holds only in-frame clones, not every one. The table includes a few hundred thousand clones, approximately 80% detected once. Source material: PBMCs or T cells enriched from blood (not recorded which). Source of these receptors: a woman between 40 and 50 years old with acute COVID-19.

The count of this clone is one. This sequence joins TRBV6-5 and TRBJ2-7; 10 bases fit TRBD2. This CDR3 spans 15 amino acids. CDR1 and CDR2 (germline): MNHEY, SVGAGI. The V and J ends lost 6 bases and 4 bases, in that order; junction bases with no gene match: 9. The CDR3 bases are TGTGCCAGCAGGGACATGGGACTAGCGACTTACGAGCAGTACTTC. It encodes CASRDMGLATYEQYF.

Only one count was recorded for this clone. The chain's CDR3 is CASSFVRAGVTYEQYF. In DNA, the CDR3 is TGTGCCAGCAGTTTTGTCAGGGCAGGGGTTACCTACGAGCAGTACTTC. The chain combines TRBV28 with TRBJ2-7; D perhaps matches TRBD1 (6 bases). The CDR3 spans 16 residues. The germline gives CDR1 MDHEN, CDR2 SYDVKM. Trimming cost V 3 bases and J 2 bases, with 17 bases left between them.

CDR3 nucleotide sequence: TGTGCCAGCCTGGGGTCTACAGGGGCGTCTGCCCCCCTCCACTTT. Translation: CASLGSTGASAPLHF. The rearrangement uses TRBV28 and TRBJ1-6, with 7 bases fitting TRBD1. The ends lost 8 bases at V and 13 bases at J; junction bases unmatched: 17. Germline CDR1 reads MDHEN; CDR2 reads SYDVKM. The CDR3 has 15 amino acids.